The present T cell receptor (beta chain) was sequenced within a study of identical twins. Looked up from germline, CDR1 is DFQATT and CDR2 is SNEGSKA (reference sequence). The CDR3 spans 16 residues. Losses at the gene ends were 4 bases for V and 1 base for J; bases not matched to a gene: 3. Each CDR3 protein gets one entry after TCRdb re-called the 5' RACE reads with MiXCR. The sample contains 600,000 to 700,000 distinct CDR3 sequences, 21% of which appear only once. The same specimen was also included in a second study, on T cells expressing NK-cell markers. Per that study: The CD3+CD56-NKG2C+ fraction was also led by these clonotypes in several donors.

The chain couples TRBV20-1 to TRBJ2-2; 13 positions match TRBD2. This TCR derives from a woman aged 18-30 years in good health. The material sequenced was PBMCs. The CDR3 DNA sequence: TGCAGTGCTACCGGGACTAGCGGGGAGAACACCGGGGAGCTGTTTTTT. This sequence encodes CSATGTSGENTGELFF.